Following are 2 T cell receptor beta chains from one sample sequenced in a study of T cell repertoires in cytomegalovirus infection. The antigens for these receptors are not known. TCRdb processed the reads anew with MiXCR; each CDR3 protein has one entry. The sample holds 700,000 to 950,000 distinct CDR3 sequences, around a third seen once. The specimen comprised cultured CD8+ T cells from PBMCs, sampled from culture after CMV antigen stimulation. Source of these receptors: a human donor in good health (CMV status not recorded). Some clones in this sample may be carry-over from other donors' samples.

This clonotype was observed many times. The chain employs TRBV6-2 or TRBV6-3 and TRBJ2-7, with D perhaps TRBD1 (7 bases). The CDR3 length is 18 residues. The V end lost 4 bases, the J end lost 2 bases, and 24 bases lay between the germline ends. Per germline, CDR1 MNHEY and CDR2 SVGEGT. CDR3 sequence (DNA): TGTGCCAGCAGTTTAGGCGGGACAGCCGGTTTTAGTCCCTACGAGCAGTACGTC. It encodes CASSLGGTAGFSPYEQYV.

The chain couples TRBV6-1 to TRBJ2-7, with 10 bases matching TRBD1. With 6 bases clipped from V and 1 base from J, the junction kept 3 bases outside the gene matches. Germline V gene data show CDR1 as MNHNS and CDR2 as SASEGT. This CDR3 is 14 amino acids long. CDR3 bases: TGTGCCAGCAGGCCGGGACAGGGGTCCTACGAGCAGTACGTC. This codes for CASRPGQGSYEQYV.